This T cell receptor (beta chain) was captured in a study of breast tumors, draining lymph nodes, adjacent tissues. Breast cancer patients provided tissue from their axillary draining lymph nodes. TCRdb re-called the multiplex PCR reads with MiXCR, one entry per CDR3 protein. The table lists roughly 86,000 distinct CDR3 sequences, roughly 20% of them singletons. The CDR3 length is 17 residues. Germline CDR1 and CDR2: LNHNV and YYDKDF (reference sequence). Trimming at V came to 3 bases and at J to 7 bases, leaving 15 bases not matched to a gene. This clonotype was seen many times. Its cognate antigen is unknown. Findings of the study overall: Tumor TCR diversity was below lymph nodes but above nontumor tissue. Luminal-like breast cancer showed significantly greater tumor-nontumor repertoire similarity than basal-like breast cancer did. Data fit most tumor T cells coming from lymph node, expanding in tumor. Data only fit, rather than demonstrated, lymph node origin of most tumor T cells.

The clonotype was recovered from a female donor with breast cancer. Some clones in this sample may be carry-over from other donors' samples. The sample consisted of axillary lymph node tissue. The genes are TRBV15 and TRBJ2-3; TRBD2 matches at 8 bases. CDR3 bases: TGTGCCACCAGCAGCGATCAAGTTTGGGCGGGGGGTCATACGCAGTATTTT. Protein sequence: CATSSDQVWAGGHTQYF.